A single sample gave rise to the 27 T cell receptor beta chains below, sequenced in a study of vaccination and CD4 T cells after COVID-19. Treatment: approximately nine-day PBMC culture with coronavirus spike peptide pools or control peptides (ViraFEST assay). What these receptors recognize is not known. Cultured CD4+ T cells had their DNA profiled by the Oncomine TCR Beta short-read assay. TCRdb recomputed calls from the PCR reads with MiXCR, one row per CDR3 protein. The sample records over 9,000 distinct CDR3 sequences, around 69% being singletons. The sequenced sample was CD4+ T cells from blood, cultured in vitro. These receptors all stem from a human donor who had recovered from COVID-19.

The rearrangement joins TRBV5-4 to TRBJ1-2; D gene unclear. Per the germline V gene, CDR1 is SGHNT and CDR2 is YYREEE (reference sequence). The CDR3 is 14 amino acids. V lost 4 bases and J lost 5, with 15 bases in between. The DNA for the CDR3 is TGTGCCAGCAGCGGAGAGCGGAGTGTTTATGGCTACACCTTC. Translating it yields CASSGERSVYGYTF.

The J gene is TRBJ2-5, the V gene TRBV21-1; TRBD2, as called in the table, went unchecked against the DNA. TRBV21-1 is a pseudogene locus. This CDR3 is built from 14 residues. The DNA for the CDR3 is TGTGCCAGCAGCTTAGGGACTGGCGAGAAGACCCAGTACTTC. This codes for CASSLGTGEKTQYF.

This sequence joins TRBV20-1 and TRBJ2-2; 7 bases line up with TRBD2. In germline, CDR1 is DFQATT, CDR2 SNEGSKA (reference sequence). The CDR3 covers 14 residues. With 6 bases clipped from V and 6 bases from J, the junction kept 10 bases outside the gene matches. The CDR3 coding sequence is TGCAGTGCCCCCTCCGGACTAGTCCCCGGGGAGCTGTTTTTT. The encoded protein is CSAPSGLVPGELFF.

The V call is TRBV29-1, the J call TRBJ1-6; D is perhaps TRBD1 (5 bases). This CDR3 has 13 residues. V lost 6 bases and J lost 9, with 15 bases in between. From germline, CDR1 is SQVTM and CDR2 ANQGSEA. The CDR3 protein is CSVAAGMGSPLHF. The CDR3 nucleotides read TGCAGCGTGGCGGCAGGGATGGGTTCACCCCTCCACTTT.

The chain is built from TRBV28 and TRBJ1-5, with a possible D match to TRBD1 (6 bases). Germline V gene sequence: CDR1 MDHEN, CDR2 SYDVKM. The CDR3 is 16 amino acids. V was pared by 8 bases and J by 11 bases, with 28 bases between. The CDR3 coding sequence is TGTGCCAGCTCCTCGTTCCGCGGGGGCGCGTTAAAGGCCCAGCATTTT. Amino acids: CASSSFRGGALKAQHF.

The CDR3 DNA is TGCAGTGCTAGAGATACGGGGACACCCTACAATGAGCAGTTCTTC. It translates to CSARDTGTPYNEQFF. The V call is TRBV20-1, the J call TRBJ2-1, with a tentative D call TRBD1 (6 bases). In germline, CDR1 is DFQATT, CDR2 SNEGSKA (reference sequence). The V end was cut by 0 bases, the J end by 2 bases, with 11 bases between. This CDR3 region has 15 residues.

Only a few counts were recorded for this clonotype. This rearrangement joins TRBV20-1 to TRBJ1-5, with 8 bases lining up with TRBD1. Germline trimming cut 5 bases from V and 6 bases from J; bases unmatched to any gene: 18. The CDR3 has 17 amino acids. Germline V gene data show CDR1 as DFQATT and CDR2 as SNEGSKA (reference sequence). The CDR3 DNA sequence: TGCAGTGCTCAAGTACGAACTCCGGGACAGGTAGCTCAGCCCCAGCATTTT. Residues: CSAQVRTPGQVAQPQHF.

The chain has TRBV10-3 and TRBJ1-1; TRBD1 aligns across 8 bases. Germline-derived CDR1 and CDR2 are ENHRY and SYGVKD. This CDR3 contains 13 residues. V lost 10 bases to trimming and J lost 1 base; unmatched junction nucleotides: 5. Written as DNA, the CDR3 is TGTGCCACTCGGGGACAGGCGAACACTGAAGCTTTCTTT. Residues: CATRGQANTEAFF.

The gene calls are TRBV20-1 and TRBJ1-3; D not certain. Germline-derived CDR1 and CDR2 are DFQATT and SNEGSKA (reference sequence). This CDR3 has 13 residues. V lost 4 bases and J lost 4, with 11 bases in between. CDR3 DNA sequence: TGCAGTGCTAAGCCCACGACGGGAAACACCATATATTTT. It translates to CSAKPTTGNTIYF.

This clonotype was observed once. The chain employs TRBV19 and TRBJ2-6; TRBD1 aligns across 10 bases. Germline CDR1 reads LNHDA; CDR2 reads SQIVND (reference sequence). The CDR3 covers 16 residues. Trimming removed 6 bases from V and 4 bases from J; junction bases left unmatched: 6. CDR3 DNA sequence: TGTGCCAGTAGCCCGGGACAGGGGACCGGGGCCAACGTCCTGACTTTC. Translated: CASSPGQGTGANVLTF.

This chain links TRBV12-3 or TRBV12-4 with TRBJ1-2; TRBD1 agrees at 12 bases. The CDR3 runs 14 residues. Unmatched junction bases numbered 2, after V lost 6 bases and J lost 3 bases. The CDR3 reads CASRRDRGHYGYTF. The CDR3 region has the DNA TGTGCCAGCAGGAGGGACAGGGGGCACTATGGCTACACCTTC.

This clonotype was seen only a few times. This chain links TRBV29-1 with TRBJ2-5; tentatively, D is TRBD1 (6 bases). The V gene lost 4 bases and the J gene lost 5 bases, with 20 bases spanning the gap. Germline V gene lookup returns CDR1 SQVTM and CDR2 ANQGSEA. This CDR3 has 15 amino acids. Here the CDR3 reads CSVGSVGAPEETQYF. CDR3 bases: TGCAGCGTTGGATCCGTGGGGGCTCCGGAGGAGACCCAGTACTTC.

This clonotype has a handful of counts. V is TRBV28 and J is TRBJ2-7; 7 bases line up with TRBD2. The germline V gene has CDR1 MDHEN and CDR2 SYDVKM. The length of the CDR3 is 15 residues. Unmatched junction bases numbered 6, after V lost 2 bases and J lost 2 bases. CDR3 region: CASSLEGLAAYEQYF. The CDR3 bases are TGTGCCAGCAGTTTAGAAGGTCTAGCGGCCTACGAGCAGTACTTC.

The chain carries TRBV6-2 or TRBV6-3 and TRBJ2-3; 8 bases line up with TRBD1. V gave up 6 bases and J gave up 2 bases; unmatched junction bases: 10. In germline, CDR1 is MNHEY, CDR2 SVGEGT. This CDR3 is 16 amino acids long. The CDR3 region has the DNA TGTGCCAGCAGAAGCCCCAGACAGGGGTACACAGATACGCAGTATTTT. Protein: CASRSPRQGYTDTQYF.

This clonotype was detected a few times. V gene TRBV18 combines with J gene TRBJ2-5, with D tentatively TRBD1 or TRBD2 (5 bases each). This CDR3 contains 14 residues. With 3 bases removed from V and 1 base from J, the gap between germline ends came to 9 bases. Looked up from germline, CDR1 is KGHSH and CDR2 is LQKENI. CDR3 DNA: TGTGCCAGCTCACCCTCCGGGACCCAAGAGACCCAGTACTTC. This translates into CASSPSGTQETQYF.

The gene calls are TRBV7-2 and TRBJ2-2; D uncertain. This CDR3 is built from 13 residues. Deletions cut 0 bases from V and 4 bases from J, with 3 bases between. From germline, CDR1 is SGHTA and CDR2 FQGNSA. The CDR3 DNA follows: TGTGCCAGCAGCTTAGCCTTCACCGGGGAGCTGTTTTTT. It codes for CASSLAFTGELFF.

The V gene is TRBV4-3, the J gene TRBJ1-2; D remains ambiguous. Deletions cut 0 bases from V and 8 bases from J, with 16 bases between. CDR3 size: 15 residues. CDR1 is LGHNA and CDR2 is YSLEER in the germline V gene. CDR3 DNA: TGCGCCAGCAGCCAAGATCGAAGGGAACTATGGGGCTACACCTTC. This sequence encodes CASSQDRRELWGYTF.

This clonotype appeared a single time. The J gene is TRBJ2-3, the V gene TRBV6-1; TRBD2 matches at 15 bases. The CDR3 contains 16 residues. V lost 5 bases, J lost 2 bases, and 2 bases stayed unmatched. CDR1 and CDR2 from the germline V gene are MNHNS and SASEGT. The CDR3 reads CASSRTSGGATDTQYF. The CDR3 DNA reads TGTGCCAGCAGTAGGACTAGCGGGGGGGCCACAGATACGCAGTATTTT.

The V call is TRBV6-1, the J call TRBJ2-7; tentatively, D is TRBD2 (6 bases). CDR3 size: 14 residues. Germline V lookup: CDR1 MNHNS, CDR2 SASEGT. Trimming removed 7 bases from V and 2 bases from J, with 15 bases in between. DNA for the CDR3: TGTGCCAGCATGAGGCAGGAGGGGACCTACGAGCAGTACTTC. Translated, it gives CASMRQEGTYEQYF.

This clonotype is a singleton in its sample. The chain joins TRBV6-1 to TRBJ1-5; D gene unclear. Germline CDR1 reads MNHNS; CDR2 reads SASEGT. Trimming pared 4 bases from V and 4 bases from J, leaving 5 bases between. The CDR3 has 12 residues. This CDR3 is CASSAQNQPQHF. CDR3 nucleotide sequence: TGTGCCAGCAGTGCCCAAAATCAGCCCCAGCATTTT.

This clonotype has more than one count but fewer than ten. CDR3 in DNA: TGTGCCAGCCGCAACCCCGCGGACGGCAATCAGCCCCAGCATTTT. Translated: CASRNPADGNQPQHF. This chain uses TRBV6-1 with TRBJ1-5; D unresolved. The germline V and J ends were trimmed by 8 bases and 2 bases, with 16 bases remaining between them. Germline CDR1 and CDR2: MNHNS and SASEGT. This CDR3 is 15 amino acids long.

The chain carries TRBV20-1 and TRBJ1-4; a weak D match, TRBD1 (5 bases). There are 14 residues in the CDR3. Looked up from germline, CDR1 is DFQATT and CDR2 is SNEGSKA (reference sequence). V was clipped by 5 bases and J by 8 bases, with 18 bases between them. CDR3 coding DNA: TGCAGTGCTCCTTCGACAGCACGAAGGGAAAAACTGTTTTTT. Its protein is CSAPSTARREKLFF.

The chain couples TRBV7-9 to TRBJ1-2; 11 positions agree with TRBD1. Trimming at V came to 3 bases and at J to 7 bases, leaving 1 base not matched to a gene. The CDR3 is 13 residues long. CDR1 and CDR2 from the germline V gene are SEHNR and FQNEAQ (reference sequence). The CDR3 spells CASSLDRGPGYTF. As DNA, the CDR3 is TGTGCCAGCAGCTTGGACAGGGGGCCTGGCTACACCTTC.

The chain employs TRBV5-1 and TRBJ2-3; D unresolved. The CDR3 is made up of 15 amino acids. V was shortened by 0 bases and J by 0 bases, with 8 bases between the two germline ends. Per the germline V gene, CDR1 is SGHRS and CDR2 is YFSETQ. Here the CDR3 DNA reads TGCGCCAGCAGCTTGGGACTGTCTAGCACAGATACGCAGTATTTT. It codes for CASSLGLSSTDTQYF.

The chain recombines TRBV20-1 with TRBJ2-7; 12 bases are shared with TRBD2. Trimming took 0 bases from V and 5 from J; bases not matched to a gene: 5. The CDR3 is 15 amino acids. Germline CDR1 reads DFQATT; CDR2 reads SNEGSKA (reference sequence). This chain's CDR3 is CSARDGGLAGNEQYF. The CDR3 DNA reads as TGCAGTGCTAGAGACGGAGGACTAGCGGGGAACGAGCAGTACTTC.

The chain has TRBV6-5 and TRBJ2-1, with 10 bases matching TRBD1. The ends lost 4 bases at V and 5 bases at J; junction bases unmatched: 5. Germline V lookup: CDR1 MNHEY, CDR2 SVGAGI. The CDR3 runs to 15 residues. DNA for the CDR3: TGTGCCAGCAGTTCGACAGGGGGCTACCACAATGAGCAGTTCTTC. As protein: CASSSTGGYHNEQFF.

This chain connects TRBV27 to TRBJ2-1; 8 bases line up with TRBD1. Germline V gene sequence: CDR1 MNHEY, CDR2 SMNVEV (reference sequence). V gave up 5 bases and J gave up 0 bases; unmatched junction bases: 6. The length of the CDR3 is 16 residues. The CDR3 here is CASSIDRGGSYNEQFF. The CDR3 DNA follows: TGTGCCAGCAGTATTGACAGGGGAGGCTCCTACAATGAGCAGTTCTTC.